This T cell receptor (beta chain) was observed in a study of blood T cell repertoires in COVID-19. Study context: T cells, B-cell-depleted T cells, or PBMCs provided the cDNA or gDNA that served as material.

There are 15 residues in the CDR3. V was shortened by 0 bases and J by 2 bases, with 8 bases between the two germline ends. Germline lookup yields CDR1 MNHEY and CDR2 SVGEGT. The authors' processing: Scientists estimated how many nucleated cells there were by amplifying reference gene primers. Only in-frame clones appear in the TCRdb table, and some are missing; sequencing was by immunoSEQ multiplex PCR. V and J calls and clone size are given by that table; D and trimming were obtained from the DNA. Among roughly 150,000 clones listed, 75% to 90% were seen once. The source is a man in his fifties or sixties with acute or convalescent COVID-19. Sequencing was done on a sample of peripheral blood. This rearrangement joins TRBV6-2 or TRBV6-3 to TRBJ1-3; TRBD1 is a possible D gene (5 bases). CDR3 DNA sequence: TGTGCCAGCAGTTACTCGTCAGGGACTGGAAACACCATATATTTT. Protein sequence: CASSYSSGTGNTIYF.